The text below deals with one TCR beta chain. Its antigen is not identified. V was pared by 11 bases and J by 5 bases, with 15 bases between. Germline V CDR1 and CDR2: SNHLY, FYNNEI. CDR3 length: 12 amino acids. TCRdb re-analysed the 5' RACE reads in MiXCR, keeping a single row per CDR3 protein. This sample has a few hundred thousand distinct CDR3 sequences, with over 12% found just once. The data derive from a study of identical twins. Points from the study as a whole: Analyses of zero insertions could be partly confounded by invariant MAIT and iNKT cells. Fewer insertions characterized abundant cord blood beta clonotypes, whereas memory repertoires showed none. The study found that models underestimated out-of-frame TCR alpha sharing in monozygotic twins.

This sample was shared with a second study, whose subject was yellow fever vaccine responses in identical twins. This second study notes: Twins' vaccine T cell responses were reported to seem partly convergent and partly personalized.

The chain joins TRBV2 to TRBJ2-5; D gene uncertain. The sequence derives from a woman aged 18-29 years in good health. The sequenced material came from CD4+ T cells sorted from blood. The CDR3 region has the DNA TGTGCCTCTAACCCGGATGGGGAGACCCAGTACTTC. Its protein product is CASNPDGETQYF.